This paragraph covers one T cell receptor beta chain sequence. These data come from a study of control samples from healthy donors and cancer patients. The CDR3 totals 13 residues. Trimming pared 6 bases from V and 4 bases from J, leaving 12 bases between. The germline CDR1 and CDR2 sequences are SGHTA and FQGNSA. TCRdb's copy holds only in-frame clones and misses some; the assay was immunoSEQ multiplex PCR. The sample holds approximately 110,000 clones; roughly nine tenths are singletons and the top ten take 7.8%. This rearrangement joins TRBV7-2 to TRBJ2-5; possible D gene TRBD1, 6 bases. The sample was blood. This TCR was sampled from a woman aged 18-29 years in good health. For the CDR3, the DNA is TGTGCCAGCAGTCCAGGGGTGGGAGAGACCCAGTACTTC. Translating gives CASSPGVGETQYF.